This TCR beta chain was sequenced in a study of T-cell reconstitution after alpha-beta-depleted transplantation in children (dated by TCRdb to the mid-2010s). Broadly, across the study: Using TCR repertoire profiling, the study quantitatively followed how T-cell immune reconstitution unfolded in children after TCRalphabeta/CD19-depleted allogeneic hematopoietic cell transplantation.

Concerning this clonotype itself: Which antigen it targets is not known. No qualities accompany the bases; no much larger clone lies one base away.

The germline V end is reduced by 5 bases and the J end by 6 bases; junction bases left unmatched: 12. CDR1 SQVTM and CDR2 ANQGSEA are derived from the germline V gene. From cysteine to phenylalanine, the CDR3 is 15 amino acids long. The kept DNA is CDR3 alone, 45 bases in frame from the first base. Receptors were amplified or captured by PCR. The sequencer listed for this sample is Illumina HiSeq 2500. TCR libraries were prepared with molecular barcoding, using unique molecular identifiers to normalize TCRbeta repertoire quantification. TCRdb's own reprocessing of the public reads used fastp at Q25 and MiXCR and kept productive beta chains. Entries that share a CDR3 protein sequence are merged under the most common genes and DNA. This sample is represented by about half a million distinct CDR3 sequences; approximately 12% of them were singletons. The top ten hold about 5% of the sample.

The TCR sequence derives from a human donor who donated a stem cell graft to a child with combined immunodeficiency. Sequenced material: PBMCs from the stem cell graft donor, taken from the stem cell graft. Rearrangement joined TRBV29-1 to TRBJ2-1; 8 nucleotides in the junction match TRBD2. The CDR3 reads CSVNGPPGGGNEQFF. The nucleotides read TGCAGCGTTAATGGTCCCCCCGGGGGGGGCAATGAGCAGTTCTTC.